Detailed here is one TCR beta chain. The data belong to a study of blood T cell repertoires in COVID-19. As handled by the study authors: Amplification with reference gene primers provided the estimates of nucleated cell counts. Sequencing used immunoSEQ multiplex PCR; TCRdb keeps in-frame clones, though not all of them. V and J calls and clone size are copied from that table; D and trimming were computed from the DNA. In the table there are roughly 390,000 clones, around 87% of which are singletons. The J segment lost 2 bases and the V segment lost 7 bases, leaving 8 bases of the junction unmatched. Germline assignment: CDR1 LGHDT and CDR2 YNNKEL (reference sequence). The CDR3 is 14 amino acids.

This TCR was recovered from a woman aged 30 to 39 with COVID-19, enrolled during active disease. The chain employs TRBV3-1 (or the pseudogene TRBV3-2) and TRBJ2-7, with TRBD1 matching 7 bases. Sequencing was performed on peripheral blood. The CDR3 region is CASTHRDSPYEQYF. The CDR3 DNA is TGTGCCAGCACCCACCGGGACAGTCCCTACGAGCAGTACTTC.